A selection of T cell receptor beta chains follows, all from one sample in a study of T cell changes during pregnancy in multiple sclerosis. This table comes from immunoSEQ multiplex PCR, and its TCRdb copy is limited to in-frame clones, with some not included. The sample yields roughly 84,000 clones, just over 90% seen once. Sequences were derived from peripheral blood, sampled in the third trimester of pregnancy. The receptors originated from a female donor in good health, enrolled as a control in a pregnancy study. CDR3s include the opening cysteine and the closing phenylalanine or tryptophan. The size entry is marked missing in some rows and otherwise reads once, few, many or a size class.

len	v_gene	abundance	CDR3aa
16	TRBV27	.	CASSSYYQASAYEQYF
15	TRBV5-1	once	CASSPGTSLTGELFF
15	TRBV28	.	CASSLYTNPNYGYTF
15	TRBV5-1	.	CASSLSIAGGGEQYF
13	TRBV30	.	CAWSVLRQGGYTF
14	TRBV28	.	CASGLRGFPYEQYF
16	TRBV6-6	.	CASRTLSGANTGELFF
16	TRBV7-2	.	CASSLGGGVYSYEQYF
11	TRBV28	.	CASLDRDAQYF
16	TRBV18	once	CASSPLGTVATYEQYF
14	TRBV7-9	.	CAVEGGGHQETQYF
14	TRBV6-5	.	CASRPSQWNTEAFF
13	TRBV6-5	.	CASSQTGQYGYTF
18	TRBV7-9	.	CASSFSQSRLAFYNEQFF
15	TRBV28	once	CASKVLAGGPDTQYF
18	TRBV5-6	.	CASSSPPGQLVRTDTQYF